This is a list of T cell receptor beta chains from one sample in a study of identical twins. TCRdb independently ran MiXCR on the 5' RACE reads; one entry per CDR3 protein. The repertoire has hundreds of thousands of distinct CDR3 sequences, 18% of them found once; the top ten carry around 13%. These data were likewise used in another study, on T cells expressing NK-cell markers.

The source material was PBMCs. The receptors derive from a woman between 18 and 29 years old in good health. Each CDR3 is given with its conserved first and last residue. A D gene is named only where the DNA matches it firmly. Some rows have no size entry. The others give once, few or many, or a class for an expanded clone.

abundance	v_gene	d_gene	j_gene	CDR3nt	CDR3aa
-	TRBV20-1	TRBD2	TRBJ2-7	TGCAGTTCCAGGCGCGGGACTAGCGGGTACGAGCAGTACTTC	CSSRRGTSGYEQYF
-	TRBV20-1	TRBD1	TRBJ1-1	TGCAGTGCTTCCAGGGGGGGGATGAACACTGAAGCTTTCTTT	CSASRGGMNTEAFF
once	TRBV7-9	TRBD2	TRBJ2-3	TGTGCCAGCAGCCCCCGCCGGCGAGCGGGGGGTTCAGATACGCAGTATTTT	CASSPRRRAGGSDTQYF
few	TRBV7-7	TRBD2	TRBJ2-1	TGTGCTAGCAGCCCTCTTTTGAGCGGGGGATACAATGAGCAGTTCTTC	CASSPLLSGGYNEQFF
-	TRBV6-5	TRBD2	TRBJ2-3	TGTGCCAGCAGTTACAGCGGGACCCTAGCGAGGGATACGCAGTATTTT	CASSYSGTLARDTQYF
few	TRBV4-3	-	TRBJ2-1	TGCGCCAGCAGCCAAGTGTCTGGAGGAACCCTTCCGTACAATGAGCAGTTCTTC	CASSQVSGGTLPYNEQFF
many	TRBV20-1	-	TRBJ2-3	TGCAGTGCTAGAGATCAGAGGGGCCGCACAGATACGCAGTATTTT	CSARDQRGRTDTQYF
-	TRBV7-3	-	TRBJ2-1	TGTGCCAGCAGCTTTAATAGCGGCAATGAGCAGTTCTTC	CASSFNSGNEQFF
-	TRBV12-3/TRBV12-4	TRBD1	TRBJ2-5	TGTGCCAGCAGATTACAGGCAGGGGGCTGGGAGACCCAGTACTTC	CASRLQAGGWETQYF
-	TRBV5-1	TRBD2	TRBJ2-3	TGCGCCAGCAGCTCCACTAGCGCGACGCCCACAGATACGCAGTATTTT	CASSSTSATPTDTQYF
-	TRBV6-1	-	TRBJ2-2	TGTGCCACCAGGGAACTCCCAAACACCGGGGAGCTGTTTTTT	CATRELPNTGELFF
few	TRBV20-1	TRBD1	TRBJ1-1	TGCAGTGCTAACCCCGGGACAGGGGGCACTGAAGCTTTCTTT	CSANPGTGGTEAFF
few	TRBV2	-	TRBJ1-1	TGTGCCAGCAACAAGGGTGTAGAGACTGAAGCTTTCTTT	CASNKGVETEAFF
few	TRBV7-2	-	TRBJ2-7	TGTGCCAGCAGCCAGGAGTTACGGAGAGAGCAGTACTTC	CASSQELRREQYF
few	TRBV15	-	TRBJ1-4	TGTGCCACCGGGCAGGGTGAAAAACTGTTTTTT	CATGQGEKLFF
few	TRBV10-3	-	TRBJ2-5	TGTGCCATCAGTGAGTCGGGAGCCGAGACCCAGTACTTC	CAISESGAETQYF
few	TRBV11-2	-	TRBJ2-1	TGTGCCAGCAGCGACCTAGGATTCCAGTTCTTC	CASSDLGFQFF
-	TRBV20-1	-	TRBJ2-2	TGCAGTGCAGGGGGGGGGAGGAACACCGGGGAGCTGTTTTTT	CSAGGGRNTGELFF
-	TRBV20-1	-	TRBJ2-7	TGCAGTGCTACGGGACACTACTACGAGCAGTACTTC	CSATGHYYEQYF
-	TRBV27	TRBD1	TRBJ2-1	TGTGCCAGCAAGCTAGACAGGGGATCGAACAATGAGCAGTTCTTC	CASKLDRGSNNEQFF
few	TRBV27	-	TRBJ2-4	TGTGCCAGCACCAAGACTGCAACCCTAGCCAAAAACATTCAGTACTTC	CASTKTATLAKNIQYF
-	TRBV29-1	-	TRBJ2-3	TGCAGCGTTGTAACAGCGGACCGTAGCACAGATACGCAGTATTTT	CSVVTADRSTDTQYF
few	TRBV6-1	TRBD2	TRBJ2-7	TGTGCCACAAAGGGGACTAGCGGGGGGGATAGCTACGAGCAGTACTTC	CATKGTSGGDSYEQYF
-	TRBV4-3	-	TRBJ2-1	TGCGCCAGCAGCCAAACGAGGTTAATTGAGCAGTTCTTC	CASSQTRLIEQFF
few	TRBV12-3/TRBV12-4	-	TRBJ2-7	TGTGCCAGCGGGATCTCCTACGAGCAGTACTTC	CASGISYEQYF
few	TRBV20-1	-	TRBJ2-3	TGCAGTGCCGCCCCTAGCAACGGGGGCACAGATACGCAGTATTTT	CSAAPSNGGTDTQYF
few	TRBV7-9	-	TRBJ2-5	TGTGCCAGCAGCTTAATCTTCCAAGAGACCCAGTACTTC	CASSLIFQETQYF
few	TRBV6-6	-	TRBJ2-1	TGTGCCAGCAGACGAACTAGTTTCCCGGTCTTC	CASRRTSFPVF
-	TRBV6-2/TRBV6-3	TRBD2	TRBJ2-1	TGTGCCAGCAGTTACAGCCCAACTAGCGGAGGGACCTACAATGAGCAGTTCTTC	CASSYSPTSGGTYNEQFF
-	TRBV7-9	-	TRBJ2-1	TGTGCCAGCAGCCCCAGACAGGACCTGTTCTTC	CASSPRQDLFF
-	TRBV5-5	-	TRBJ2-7	TGTGCCAGCAGCACCGGGACCGACACCTACGAGCAGTACTTC	CASSTGTDTYEQYF
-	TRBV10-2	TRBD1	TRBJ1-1	TGCGCCAGCAGGGCCAGGACAGGGGAGAACACTGAAGCTTTCTTT	CASRARTGENTEAFF
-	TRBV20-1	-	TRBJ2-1	TGCAGTGCTAGATCCATCAATGAGCAGTTCTTC	CSARSINEQFF
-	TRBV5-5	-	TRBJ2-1	TGTGCCAGCAGCTTGTTTCCAGACGTTGAGCAGTTCTTC	CASSLFPDVEQFF
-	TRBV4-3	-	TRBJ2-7	TGCGCCAGCAGCCAAATGGAGGGTCCCTACGAGCAGTACTTC	CASSQMEGPYEQYF
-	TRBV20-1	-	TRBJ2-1	TGCAGTGCTATACCGGGACTTGCCAGCTACAATGAGCAGTTCTTC	CSAIPGLASYNEQFF
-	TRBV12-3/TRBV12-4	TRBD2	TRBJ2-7	TGTGCCAGCACCCCGGGGGGGCAGGGGTCCTACGAGCAGTACTTC	CASTPGGQGSYEQYF
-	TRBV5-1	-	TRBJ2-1	TGCGCCAGCAGCTTGGGTCCTAGGGACAATGAGCAGTTCTTC	CASSLGPRDNEQFF
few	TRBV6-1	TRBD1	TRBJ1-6	TGTGCCAGCAGTCTTGCGACAGGGGGCGATTCACCCCTCCACTTT	CASSLATGGDSPLHF
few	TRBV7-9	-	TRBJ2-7	TGTGCCAGCAGCGGACAGATTTACGAGCAGTACTTC	CASSGQIYEQYF
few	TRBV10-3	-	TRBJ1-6	TGTGCCATCAGTGAGTCGAATCGACATTCACCCCTCCACTTT	CAISESNRHSPLHF
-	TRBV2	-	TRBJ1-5	TGTGCCAGCACCGTAATGCGCAATCAGCCCCAGCATTTT	CASTVMRNQPQHF
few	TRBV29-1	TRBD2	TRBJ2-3	TGCAGCCTTTGGACTAGCGCCACAGATACGCAGTATTTT	CSLWTSATDTQYF
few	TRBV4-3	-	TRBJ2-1	TGCGCCAGCAGCCAAGACGGGACCACCGACTCCTACAATGAGCAGTTCTTC	CASSQDGTTDSYNEQFF
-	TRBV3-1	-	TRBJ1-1	TGTGCCAGCACGCCTCGGGAGGCGAACACTGAAGCTTTCTTT	CASTPREANTEAFF
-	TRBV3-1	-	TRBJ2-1	TGTGCCAGCACCCGGAGTACGGAGGGTGAGCAGTTCTTC	CASTRSTEGEQFF
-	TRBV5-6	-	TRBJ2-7	TGTGCCAGCAGCCAGGCGAACGACTACGAGCAGTACTTC	CASSQANDYEQYF
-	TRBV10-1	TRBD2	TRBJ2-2	TGCGCCAGCAGTGAGTGGCTAGCGGGAGGAGCGGCCGGGGAGCTGTTTTTT	CASSEWLAGGAAGELFF
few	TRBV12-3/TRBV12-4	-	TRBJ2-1	TGTGCCAGCAGTTTAGGGTTTACTTACAATGAGCAGTTCTTC	CASSLGFTYNEQFF
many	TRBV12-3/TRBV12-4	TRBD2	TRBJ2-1	TGTGCCAGCAGTCCTGGACTAGCGGAGAGCAATGAGCAGTTCTTC	CASSPGLAESNEQFF
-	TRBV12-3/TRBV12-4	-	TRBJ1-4	TGTGCCAGCAGGAGACGTGAAAAACTGTTTTTT	CASRRREKLFF
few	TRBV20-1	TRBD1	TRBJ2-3	TGCAGTGCTAGTGGGGGACAGGGGTCGACAGATACGCAGTATTTT	CSASGGQGSTDTQYF
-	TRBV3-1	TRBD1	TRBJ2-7	TGTGCCAGCAGCTCCCGGGACAGGGTCCGTGAGCAGTACTTC	CASSSRDRVREQYF
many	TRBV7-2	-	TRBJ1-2	TGTGCCAGCAGCCTCCACTATGGCTACACCTTC	CASSLHYGYTF
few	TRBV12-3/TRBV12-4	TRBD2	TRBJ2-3	TGTGCCAGCAGTAGACGAACTGGGACTAGCGGGGGGGCATCAGATACGCAGTATTTT	CASSRRTGTSGGASDTQYF
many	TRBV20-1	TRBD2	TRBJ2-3	TGCAGTGCTAGAATACCGTGGCTAGCGGGGGGAATGATCATAGGCACAGATACGCAGTATTTT	CSARIPWLAGGMIIGTDTQYF
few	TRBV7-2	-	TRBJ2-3	TGTGCCAGCAGGCAACAGAGCACAGATACGCAGTATTTT	CASRQQSTDTQYF
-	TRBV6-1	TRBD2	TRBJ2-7	TGTGCCAGCAGTCCAACGAAAAGCGGGGCCCACTTCTACGAGCAGTACTTC	CASSPTKSGAHFYEQYF
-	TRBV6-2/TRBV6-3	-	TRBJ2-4	TGTGCCAGCAGTCAAAACGGGCTACTAAACATTCAGTACTTC	CASSQNGLLNIQYF
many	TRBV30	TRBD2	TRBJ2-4	TGTGCCTGGAGTGGTCAAGCGGGAGTCGACATTCAGTACTTC	CAWSGQAGVDIQYF